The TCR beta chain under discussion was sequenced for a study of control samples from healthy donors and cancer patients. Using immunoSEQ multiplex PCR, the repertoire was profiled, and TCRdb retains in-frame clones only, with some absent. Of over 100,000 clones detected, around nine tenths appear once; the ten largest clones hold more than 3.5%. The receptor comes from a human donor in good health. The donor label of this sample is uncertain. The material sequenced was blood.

The CDR3: CASSRGTGAPEAFF. The CDR3 nucleotides read TGCGCCAGCAGCAGAGGGACAGGAGCGCCTGAAGCTTTCTTT. The chain has TRBV5-1 and TRBJ1-1; 8 positions agree with TRBD1. Germline lookup yields CDR1 SGHRS and CDR2 YFSETQ. With V trimmed by 4 bases and J by 6 bases, 8 bases remained unmatched. The CDR3 spans 14 residues.